This note documents a single TCR beta chain sequence. Antigen specificity is unknown. This sample was taken from a study of regulatory T cells. Germline-derived CDR1 and CDR2 are MNHNS and SASEGT. V shed 7 bases and J shed 3 bases, with 12 bases lying between them. The CDR3 consists of 13 residues. The PCR used 52 TRBV and 13 TRBJ primers. Profiled with immunoSEQ multiplex PCR; TCRdb holds only in-frame clones, not every one. The sample yields fewer than 20,000 clones, 75% to 85% seen once. A couple of CD3G-deficient patients had more severe autoimmunity; all had some. Study results and limitations: Hydrophobic residues at CDR3 positions 6 and 7 were enriched in conventional CD4+ T cells of CD3G-deficient patients. In patients, unique TRB V-J pairs were restricted and V/J usage skewed, especially in Tregs.

The source material was conventional CD4+ T cells sorted from blood. The chain carries TRBV6-1 and TRBJ1-1; maybe TRBD1 (6 bases). This receptor was obtained from a person aged 30 to 40 with CD3G deficiency. The CDR3 is CASTQGKDTEAFF. For the CDR3, the DNA is TGTGCCAGCACCCAGGGGAAGGACACTGAAGCTTTCTTT.